Following are 6 T cell receptor beta chains from one sample sequenced in a study of cytomegalovirus exposure and HLA in healthy donors. The protocol was immunoSEQ multiplex PCR, while the TCRdb copy is restricted to in-frame clones and leaves out a portion. This table holds 100,000 to 150,000 clones, roughly nine tenths found once. Sequenced sample: PBMCs. The receptors shown here come from a woman between 18 and 30 years old in good health and CMV-seronegative.

The chain employs TRBV1 and TRBJ1-5; the D call in the table, TRBD1, was not verified against the DNA. TRBV1 is noted as a pseudogene. The CDR3 runs to 16 residues. The CDR3 sequence is CTSSRIRGRTDQPQHF. DNA for the CDR3: TGCACCAGCAGCCGAATAAGGGGCCGCACGGATCAGCCCCAGCATTTT.

This chain joins TRBV11-1 and TRBJ2-3, with 7 bases identical to TRBD2. Germline-derived CDR1 and CDR2 are SGHAT and FQDESV (reference sequence). Germline trimming cut 3 bases from V and 0 bases from J; bases unmatched to any gene: 9. CDR3 length: 17 residues. This CDR3 is CASSFFREGPSTDTQYF. The CDR3 DNA follows: TGTGCCAGCAGCTTCTTCAGGGAGGGGCCTAGCACAGATACGCAGTATTTT.

The V call is TRBV6-1, the J call TRBJ1-6, with D possibly being TRBD1 (6 bases). From germline, CDR1 is MNHNS and CDR2 SASEGT. CDR3 length: 14 residues. Trimming removed 6 bases from V and 8 bases from J, with 14 bases in between. This chain's CDR3 is CASRESTGYSPLHF. The CDR3, as DNA: TGTGCCAGCAGGGAGAGTACAGGGTATTCACCCCTCCACTTT.

The gene calls are TRBV5-5 and TRBJ1-2; D unresolved. This CDR3 spans 13 amino acids. The germline gives CDR1 SGHKS, CDR2 YYEKEE (reference sequence). V lost 2 bases to trimming and J lost 2 bases, with 7 bases between them. The CDR3 is CASSFSQNYGYTF. CDR3 in DNA: TGTGCCAGCAGCTTCTCCCAGAACTATGGCTACACCTTC.

CDR3 sequence reads: CASSLVAGANYGYTF. In DNA form, the CDR3 reads TGCGCCAGCAGCTTGGTAGCCGGCGCTAACTATGGCTACACCTTC. The V call is TRBV5-1, the J call TRBJ1-2, with D uncertain. The germline V and J ends were trimmed by 0 bases and 0 bases, with 9 bases remaining between them. The CDR3 loop spans 15 amino acids. The germline V gene encodes CDR1 SGHRS and CDR2 YFSETQ.

The CDR3: CASSPGQIYGYTF. The CDR3 DNA is TGTGCCAGCAGCCCGGGTCAGATCTATGGCTACACCTTC. The V and J genes are TRBV7-9 and TRBJ1-2; D is unclear. CDR1 SEHNR and CDR2 FQNEAQ come from the germline V gene (reference sequence). The CDR3 consists of 13 residues. Trimming took off 5 bases at V and 4 bases at J, with 11 bases between the two ends.